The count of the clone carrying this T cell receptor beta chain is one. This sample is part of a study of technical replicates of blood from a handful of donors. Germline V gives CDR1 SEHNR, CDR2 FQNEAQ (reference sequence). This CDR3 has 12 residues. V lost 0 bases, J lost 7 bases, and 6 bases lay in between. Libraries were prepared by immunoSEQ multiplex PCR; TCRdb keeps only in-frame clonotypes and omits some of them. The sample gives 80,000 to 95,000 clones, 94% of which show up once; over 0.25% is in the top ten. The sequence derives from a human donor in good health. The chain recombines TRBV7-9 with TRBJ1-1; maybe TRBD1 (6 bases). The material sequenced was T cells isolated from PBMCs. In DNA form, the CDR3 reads TGTGCCAGCAGCTTAGCGACAGGTGAAGCTTTCTTT. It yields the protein CASSLATGEAFF.